This note documents a single TCR beta chain sequence. The data are from a study of radiation and T cells in renal cell carcinoma. The length of the CDR3 is 11 residues. Germline V CDR1 and CDR2: SGHTS, YDEGEE. V gave up 4 bases and J gave up 9 bases, with 10 bases separating them. Regarding treatment: treatment-naive control, cytoreductive nephrectomy. Control samples are tumors resected by cytoreductive nephrectomy without prior radiation. This renal cell carcinoma was of the clear cell type. Profiling relied on immunoSEQ multiplex PCR, and the TCRdb table lists in-frame clones only, not all of them. The data hold some 20,000 clones, with less than 55% observed a single time.

Sample: tumor tissue, taken from a patient whose treatment was nephrectomy without radiotherapy. This sequence joins TRBV5-8 and TRBJ2-5, with D uncertain. The origin of this receptor is a human donor with renal cell carcinoma. The chain's CDR3 is CASSPGWAQYF. In DNA form, the CDR3 reads TGTGCCAGCAGCCCCGGTTGGGCCCAGTACTTC.